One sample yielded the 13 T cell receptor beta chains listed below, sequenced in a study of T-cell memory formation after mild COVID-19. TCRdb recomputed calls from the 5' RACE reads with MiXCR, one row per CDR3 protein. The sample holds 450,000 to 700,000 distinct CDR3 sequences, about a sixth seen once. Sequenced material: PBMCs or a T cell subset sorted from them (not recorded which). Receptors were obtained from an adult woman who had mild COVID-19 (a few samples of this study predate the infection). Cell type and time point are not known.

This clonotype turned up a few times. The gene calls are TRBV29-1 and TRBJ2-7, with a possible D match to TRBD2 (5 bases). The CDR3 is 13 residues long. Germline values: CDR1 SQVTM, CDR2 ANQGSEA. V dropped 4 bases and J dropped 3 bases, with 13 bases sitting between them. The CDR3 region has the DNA TGCAGCGTTGCGAGGGTTTTAAACTACGAGCAGTACTTC. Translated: CSVARVLNYEQYF.

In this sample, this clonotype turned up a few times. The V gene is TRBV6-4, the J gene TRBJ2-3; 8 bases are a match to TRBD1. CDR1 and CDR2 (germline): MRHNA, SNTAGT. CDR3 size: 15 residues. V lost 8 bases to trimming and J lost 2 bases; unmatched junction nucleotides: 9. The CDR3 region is CASEETGAATDTQYF. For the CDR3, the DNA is TGTGCCAGCGAAGAGACAGGGGCGGCCACAGATACGCAGTATTTT.

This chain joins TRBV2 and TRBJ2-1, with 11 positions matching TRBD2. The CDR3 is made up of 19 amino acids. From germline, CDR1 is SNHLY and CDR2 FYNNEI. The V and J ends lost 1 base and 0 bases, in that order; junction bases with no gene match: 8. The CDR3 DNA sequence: TGTGCCAGCAGTGAAGTGGGGCTAGCGGGAGGTAGCTCCTACAATGAGCAGTTCTTC. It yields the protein CASSEVGLAGGSSYNEQFF.

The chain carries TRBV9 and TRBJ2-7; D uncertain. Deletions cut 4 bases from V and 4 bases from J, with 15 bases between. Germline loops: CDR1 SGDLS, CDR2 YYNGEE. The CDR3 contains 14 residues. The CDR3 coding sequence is TGTGCCAGCAGCTTTCAGGACGGCCAATACGAGCAGTACTTC. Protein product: CASSFQDGQYEQYF.

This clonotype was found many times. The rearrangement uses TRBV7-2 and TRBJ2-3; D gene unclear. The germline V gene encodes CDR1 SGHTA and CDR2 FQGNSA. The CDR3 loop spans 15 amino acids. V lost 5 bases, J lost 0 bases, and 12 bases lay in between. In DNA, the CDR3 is TGTGCCAGCAGCCGGACGGTTACTAGCACAGATACGCAGTATTTT. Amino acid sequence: CASSRTVTSTDTQYF.

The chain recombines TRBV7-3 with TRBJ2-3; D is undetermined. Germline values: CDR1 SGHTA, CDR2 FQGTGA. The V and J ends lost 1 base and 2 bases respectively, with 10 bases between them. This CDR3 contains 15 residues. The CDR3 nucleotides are TGTGCCAGCAGCTTAATTTCCCGGAACACAGATACGCAGTATTTT. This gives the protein CASSLISRNTDTQYF.

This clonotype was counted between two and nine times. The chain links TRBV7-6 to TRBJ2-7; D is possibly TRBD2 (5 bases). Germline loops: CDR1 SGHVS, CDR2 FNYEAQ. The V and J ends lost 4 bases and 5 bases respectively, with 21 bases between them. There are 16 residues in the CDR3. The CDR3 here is CASSSQTVLGVDEQYF. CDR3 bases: TGTGCCAGCAGCTCCCAAACTGTACTAGGCGTGGACGAGCAGTACTTC.

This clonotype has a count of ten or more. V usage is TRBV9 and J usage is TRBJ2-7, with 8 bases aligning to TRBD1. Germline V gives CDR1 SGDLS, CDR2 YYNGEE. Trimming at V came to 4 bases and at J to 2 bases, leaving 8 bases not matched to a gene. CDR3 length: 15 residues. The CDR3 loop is CASSPTRDRTYEQYF. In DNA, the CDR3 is TGTGCCAGCAGCCCCACCCGGGACAGGACCTACGAGCAGTACTTC.

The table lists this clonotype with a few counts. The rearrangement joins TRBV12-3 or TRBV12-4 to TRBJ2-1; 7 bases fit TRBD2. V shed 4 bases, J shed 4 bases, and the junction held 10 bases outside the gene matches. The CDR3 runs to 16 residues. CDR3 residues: CASSSHFGTKYNEQFF. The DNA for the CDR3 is TGTGCCAGCAGTTCCCACTTCGGGACTAAGTACAATGAGCAGTTCTTC.

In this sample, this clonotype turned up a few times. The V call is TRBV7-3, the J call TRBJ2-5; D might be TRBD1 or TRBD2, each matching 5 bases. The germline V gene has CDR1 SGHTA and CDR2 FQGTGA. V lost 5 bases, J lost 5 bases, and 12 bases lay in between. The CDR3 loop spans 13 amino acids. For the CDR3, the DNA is TGTGCCAGCAGCCCGGCCTGGGGGGAGACCCAGTACTTC. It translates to CASSPAWGETQYF.

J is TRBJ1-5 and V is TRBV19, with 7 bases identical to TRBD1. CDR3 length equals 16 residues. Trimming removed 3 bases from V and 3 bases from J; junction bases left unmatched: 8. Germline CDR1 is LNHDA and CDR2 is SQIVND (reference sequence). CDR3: CASSIPDRRHNQPQHF. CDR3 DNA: TGTGCCAGTAGTATCCCGGACAGGAGACACAATCAGCCCCAGCATTTT.

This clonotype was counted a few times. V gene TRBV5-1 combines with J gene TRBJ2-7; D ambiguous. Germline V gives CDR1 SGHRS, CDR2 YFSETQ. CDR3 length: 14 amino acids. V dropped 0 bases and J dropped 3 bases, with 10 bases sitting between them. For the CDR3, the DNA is TGCGCCAGCAGCTTGGGACCCGCTGTCTACGAGCAGTACTTC. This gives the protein CASSLGPAVYEQYF.

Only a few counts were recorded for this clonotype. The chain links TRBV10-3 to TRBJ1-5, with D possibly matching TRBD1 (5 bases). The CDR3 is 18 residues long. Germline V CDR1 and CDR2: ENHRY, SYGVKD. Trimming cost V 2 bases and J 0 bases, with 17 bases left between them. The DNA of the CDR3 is TGTGCCATCAGTGAGGGGGAACGGGGCGCTTATAGCAATCAGCCCCAGCATTTT. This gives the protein CAISEGERGAYSNQPQHF.